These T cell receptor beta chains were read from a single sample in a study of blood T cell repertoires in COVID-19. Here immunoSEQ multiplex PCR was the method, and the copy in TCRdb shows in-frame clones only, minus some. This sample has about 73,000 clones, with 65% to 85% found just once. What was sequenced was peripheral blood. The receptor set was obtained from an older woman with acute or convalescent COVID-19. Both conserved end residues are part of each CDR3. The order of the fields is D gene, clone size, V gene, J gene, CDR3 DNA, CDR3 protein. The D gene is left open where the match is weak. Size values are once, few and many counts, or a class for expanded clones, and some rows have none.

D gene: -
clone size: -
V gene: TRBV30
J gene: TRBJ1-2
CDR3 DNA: TGTGCCTGGAGTGTAGGTCAGGGTCTTGGCTACACCTTC
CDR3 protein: CAWSVGQGLGYTF

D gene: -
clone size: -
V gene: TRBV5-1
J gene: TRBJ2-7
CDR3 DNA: TGCGCCAGCAGCTTGGTGGAGGGGGCAGAGCAGTACTTC
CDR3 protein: CASSLVEGAEQYF

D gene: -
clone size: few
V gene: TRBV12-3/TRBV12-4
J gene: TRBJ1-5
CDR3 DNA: TGTGCCAGCAGTTTACAGGGTACTCAGCCCCAGCATTTT
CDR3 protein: CASSLQGTQPQHF

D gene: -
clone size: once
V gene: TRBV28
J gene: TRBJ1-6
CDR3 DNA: TGTGCCAGCAGTGCCCTTGGGGGGGCCCCCTTGGCCCCTTATAATTCACCCCTCCACTTT
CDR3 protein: CASSALGGAPLAPYNSPLHF

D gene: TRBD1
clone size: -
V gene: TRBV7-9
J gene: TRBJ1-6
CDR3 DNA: TGTGCCAGCAGCCCTACGGCACAGGGGAGTTCACCCCTCCACTTT
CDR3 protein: CASSPTAQGSSPLHF

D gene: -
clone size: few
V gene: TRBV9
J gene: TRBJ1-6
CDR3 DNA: TGTGCCAGCAGCGAACAACCCCGGGATTCACCCCTCCACTTT
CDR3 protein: CASSEQPRDSPLHF

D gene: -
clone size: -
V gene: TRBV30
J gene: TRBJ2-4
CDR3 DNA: TGTGCCTGGATTCTCGAAAGCACTTTAGCCAAAAACATTCAGTACTTC
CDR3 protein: CAWILESTLAKNIQYF

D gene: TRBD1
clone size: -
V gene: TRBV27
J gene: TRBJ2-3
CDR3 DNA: TGTGCCAGCAGTACCTCCTTGACAGGGATTGCAGTAACAGATACGCAGTATTTT
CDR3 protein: CASSTSLTGIAVTDTQYF

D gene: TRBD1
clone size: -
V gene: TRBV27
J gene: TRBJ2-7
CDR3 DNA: TGTGCCAGCAGGCTCCGACAGGGGGGTATCTACGAGCAGTACTTC
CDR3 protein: CASRLRQGGIYEQYF

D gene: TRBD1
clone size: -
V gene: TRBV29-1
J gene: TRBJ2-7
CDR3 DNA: TGCAGCGCCCAGGGGGACGGCTCCTACGAGCAGTACTTC
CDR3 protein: CSAQGDGSYEQYF

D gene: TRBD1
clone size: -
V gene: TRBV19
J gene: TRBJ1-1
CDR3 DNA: TGTGCCAGTAGTAGCCAGGGGGAGAACACTGAAGCTTTCTTT
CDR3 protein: CASSSQGENTEAFF

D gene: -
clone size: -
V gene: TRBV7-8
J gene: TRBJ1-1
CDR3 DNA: TGTGCCAGCAGCTTAGTCAGGGGTACTGAAGCTTTCTTT
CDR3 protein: CASSLVRGTEAFF

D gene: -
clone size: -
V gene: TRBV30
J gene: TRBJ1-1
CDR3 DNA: TGTGCCTGGACTGAGTGGGCGGGAAAAACTGAAGCTTTCTTT
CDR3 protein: CAWTEWAGKTEAFF

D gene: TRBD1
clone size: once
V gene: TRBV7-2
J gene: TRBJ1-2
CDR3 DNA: TGTGCCAGCAGGAAGGACAGGGGGCCTGGTGGCTACACCTTC
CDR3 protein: CASRKDRGPGGYTF

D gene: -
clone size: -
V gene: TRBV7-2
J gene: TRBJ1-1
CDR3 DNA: TGTGCCAGCAGCCCGACGACAGTCTTGAACACTGAAGCTTTCTTT
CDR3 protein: CASSPTTVLNTEAFF

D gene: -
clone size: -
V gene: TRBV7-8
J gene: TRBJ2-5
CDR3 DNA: TGTGCCAGCAGCTTACCGGGACAGTATAGCGGGACCCAGTACTTC
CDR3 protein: CASSLPGQYSGTQYF

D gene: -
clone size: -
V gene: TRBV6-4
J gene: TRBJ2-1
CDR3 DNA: TGTGCCAGCAGTCGGGACTTAAGCTCCTACAATGAGCAGTTCTTC
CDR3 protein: CASSRDLSSYNEQFF

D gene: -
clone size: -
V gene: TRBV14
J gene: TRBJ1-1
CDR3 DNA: TGTGCCAGCAGCTCCCAGTTGAACACTGAAGCTTTCTTT
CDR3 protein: CASSSQLNTEAFF

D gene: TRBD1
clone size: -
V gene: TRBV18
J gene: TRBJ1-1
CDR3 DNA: TGTGCCAGCTCACCACCGATGGTCAGGGGGCTCAGGATGAACACTGAAGCTTTCTTT
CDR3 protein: CASSPPMVRGLRMNTEAFF

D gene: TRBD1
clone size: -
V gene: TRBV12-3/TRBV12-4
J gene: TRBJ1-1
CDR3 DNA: TGTGCCAGCACTACCCAACGGACAGGGAATTCTTTCTTT
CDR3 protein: CASTTQRTGNSFF

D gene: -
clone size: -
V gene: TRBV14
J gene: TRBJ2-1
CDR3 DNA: TGTGCCAGCAGCCAGGAACTAGCAGTCAATGAGCAGTTCTTC
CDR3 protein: CASSQELAVNEQFF

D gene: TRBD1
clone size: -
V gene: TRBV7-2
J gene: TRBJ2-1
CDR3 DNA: TGTGCCAGCAGTTTGACAGGGGGCGGGCAGTTCTTC
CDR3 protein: CASSLTGGGQFF

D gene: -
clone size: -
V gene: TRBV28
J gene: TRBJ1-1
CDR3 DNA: TGTGCCAGCTTTCTGCCCTCGGGGACATTCACCTCGAACACTGAAGCTTTCTTT
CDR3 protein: CASFLPSGTFTSNTEAFF

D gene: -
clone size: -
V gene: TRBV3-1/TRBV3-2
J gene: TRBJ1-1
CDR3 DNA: TGTGCCAGCAGCCAAGGGTCAGGCAGGTTGAACACTGAAGCTTTCTTT
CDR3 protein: CASSQGSGRLNTEAFF

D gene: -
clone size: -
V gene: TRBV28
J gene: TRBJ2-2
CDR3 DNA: TGTGCCACCTTAGGACAGCCCATAAGGAGCACCGGGGAGCTGTTTTTT
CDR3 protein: CATLGQPIRSTGELFF

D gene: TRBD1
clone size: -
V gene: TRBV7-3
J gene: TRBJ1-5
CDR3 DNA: TGTGCCAGCACCGAGGGACAGGGAATCCATATCGTCTTTGACAATCAGCCCCAGCATTTT
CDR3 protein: CASTEGQGIHIVFDNQPQHF

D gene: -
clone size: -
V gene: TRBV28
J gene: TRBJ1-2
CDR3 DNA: TGTGCCAGCAGACGAGACTCCGCGGGTGGCTACACCTTC
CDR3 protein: CASRRDSAGGYTF

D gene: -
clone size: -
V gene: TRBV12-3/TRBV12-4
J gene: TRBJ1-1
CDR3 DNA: TGTGCCAGCAGCCCGGGGGGAAGGACTGAAGCTTTCTTT
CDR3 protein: CASSPGGRTEAFF

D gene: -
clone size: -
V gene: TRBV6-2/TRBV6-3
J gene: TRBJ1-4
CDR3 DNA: TGTGCCAGCAGCCGCGCGGGAGGAGGTGAAAAACTGTTTTTT
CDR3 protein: CASSRAGGGEKLFF

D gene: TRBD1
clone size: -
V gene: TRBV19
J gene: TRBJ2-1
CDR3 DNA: TGTGCCAGTAGTCGGGGACAGGGGTACGGTGAGCAGTTCTTC
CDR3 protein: CASSRGQGYGEQFF

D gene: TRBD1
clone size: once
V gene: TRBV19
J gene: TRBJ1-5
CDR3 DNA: TGTGCCTCGAGGTTGGGACAGGGGGCTTCAAGCAATCAGCCCCAGCATTTT
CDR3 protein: CASRLGQGASSNQPQHF

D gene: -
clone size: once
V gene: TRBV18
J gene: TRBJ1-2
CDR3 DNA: TGTGCCAGCTCACGGGCACAGAACAGCTATGGCTACACCTTC
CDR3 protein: CASSRAQNSYGYTF

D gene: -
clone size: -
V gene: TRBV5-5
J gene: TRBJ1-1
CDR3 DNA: TGTGCCAGCAGCTTGGGGGGAGTGAACACTGAAGCTTTCTTT
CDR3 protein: CASSLGGVNTEAFF

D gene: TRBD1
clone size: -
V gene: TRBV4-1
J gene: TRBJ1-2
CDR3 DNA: TGCGCCAGCAGCCTGACAGGGGTGGGAGGCTACACCTTC
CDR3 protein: CASSLTGVGGYTF

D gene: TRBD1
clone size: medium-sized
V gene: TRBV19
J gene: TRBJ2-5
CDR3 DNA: TGTGCCAGTAGTTCCGACCGGGACAGACAAGAGACCCAGTACTTC
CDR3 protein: CASSSDRDRQETQYF

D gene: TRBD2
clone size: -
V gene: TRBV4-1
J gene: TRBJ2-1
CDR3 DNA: TGCGCCAGCAGCCAAGGGGGGGGAACCTACAATGAGCAGTTCTTC
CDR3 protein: CASSQGGGTYNEQFF

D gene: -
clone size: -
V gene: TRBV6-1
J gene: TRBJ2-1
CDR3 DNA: TGTGCCAGCAGTGAAGGTAGCGGAGGCTACAATGAGCAGTTCTTC
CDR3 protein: CASSEGSGGYNEQFF

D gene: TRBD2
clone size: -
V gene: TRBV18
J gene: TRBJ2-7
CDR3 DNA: TGTGCCAGCTCACAAGGACTAGCGGGGCATGGTGAGCAGTACTTC
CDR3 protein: CASSQGLAGHGEQYF

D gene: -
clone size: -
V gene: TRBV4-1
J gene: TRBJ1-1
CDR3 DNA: TGCGCCAGCAGCCAAGGAAGGGGAGGGGCCGCCATGAACACTGAAGCTTTCTTT
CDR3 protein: CASSQGRGGAAMNTEAFF

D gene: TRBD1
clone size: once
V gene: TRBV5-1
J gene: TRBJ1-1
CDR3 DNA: TGCGCCAGCAGCTTGGAGGGACAGGGGATGAACACTGAAGCTTTCTTT
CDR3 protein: CASSLEGQGMNTEAFF

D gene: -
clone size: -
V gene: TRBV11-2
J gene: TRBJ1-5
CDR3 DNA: TGTGCCAGCAGCTTAGGTTCAGGGGCGGGTACACAGCCCCAGCATTTT
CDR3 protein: CASSLGSGAGTQPQHF

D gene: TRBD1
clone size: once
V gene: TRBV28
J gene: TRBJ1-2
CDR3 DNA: TGTGCCAGCAGTTTAGGACAGGGGTTTGGCTACACCTTC
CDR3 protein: CASSLGQGFGYTF

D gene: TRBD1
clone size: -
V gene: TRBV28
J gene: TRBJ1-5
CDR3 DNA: TGTGCCAGCAGATATGCAGGGGGCGTTTGGCCCCAGCATTTT
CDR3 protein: CASRYAGGVWPQHF

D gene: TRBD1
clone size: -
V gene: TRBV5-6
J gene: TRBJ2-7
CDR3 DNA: TGTGCCAGCAGCACTCCCGGGACAGGGGACTACGAGCAGTACTTC
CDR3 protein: CASSTPGTGDYEQYF